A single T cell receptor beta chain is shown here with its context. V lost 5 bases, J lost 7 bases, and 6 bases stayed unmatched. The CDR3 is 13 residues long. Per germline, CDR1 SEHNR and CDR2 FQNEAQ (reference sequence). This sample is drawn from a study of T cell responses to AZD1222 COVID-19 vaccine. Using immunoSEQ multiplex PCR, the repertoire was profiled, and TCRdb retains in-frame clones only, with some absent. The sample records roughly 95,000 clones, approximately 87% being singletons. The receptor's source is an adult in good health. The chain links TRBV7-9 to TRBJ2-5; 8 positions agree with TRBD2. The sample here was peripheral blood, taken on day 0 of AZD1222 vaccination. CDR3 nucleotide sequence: TGTGCCAGCAGCCCCGGGACTAGGGGGACCCAGTACTTC. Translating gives CASSPGTRGTQYF.